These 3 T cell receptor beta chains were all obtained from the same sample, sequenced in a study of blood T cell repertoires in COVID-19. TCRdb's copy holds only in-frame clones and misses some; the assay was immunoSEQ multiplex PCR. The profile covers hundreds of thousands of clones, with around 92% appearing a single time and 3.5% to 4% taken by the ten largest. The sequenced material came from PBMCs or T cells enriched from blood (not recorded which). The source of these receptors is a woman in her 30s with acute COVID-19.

CDR3 loop: CASSLPGDREETQYF. CDR3 DNA: TGTGCCAGCAGCCTCCCCGGGGACAGGGAAGAGACCCAGTACTTC. The V call is TRBV3-1 (or the pseudogene TRBV3-2), the J call TRBJ2-5; 9 bases are a match to TRBD1. Germline values: CDR1 LGHDT, CDR2 YNNKEL (reference sequence). Trimming cost V 4 bases and J 3 bases; bases outside gene matches: 6. This CDR3 comprises 15 residues.

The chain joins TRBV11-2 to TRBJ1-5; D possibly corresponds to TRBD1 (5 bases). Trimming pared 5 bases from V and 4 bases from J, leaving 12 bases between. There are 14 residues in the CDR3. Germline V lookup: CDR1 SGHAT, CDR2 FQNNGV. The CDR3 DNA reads TGTGCCAGCAGCGTGGGGGGGACGAATCAGCCCCAGCATTTT. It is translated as CASSVGGTNQPQHF.

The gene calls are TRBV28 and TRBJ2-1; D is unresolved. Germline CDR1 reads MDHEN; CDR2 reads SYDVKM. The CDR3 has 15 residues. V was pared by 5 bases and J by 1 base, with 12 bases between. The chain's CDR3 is CASSRLLTSYNEQFF. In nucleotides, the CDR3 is TGTGCCAGCAGTCGACTGCTGACGTCCTACAATGAGCAGTTCTTC.